The clone carrying this T cell receptor (beta chain) has only a few counts. The antigen remains undetermined. cDNA synthesis used the whole RNA isolate, giving expressed TCRB sequences. The assay was immunoSEQ multiplex PCR, and TCRdb's table has in-frame clones only and misses some. Found here are around 50,000 clones, roughly 40% of them singletons; the top ten hold about 0.13%. The data were obtained in a study of beta chain features in type 1 diabetes. Broader study findings: Patients showed naive, central memory and Treg TCRB repertoires that appeared more similar than those of healthy donors. Shortening that was moderate but significant affected the TCRB CDR3s of Type 1 diabetes patients in all four CD4+ subsets.

Sequencing was performed on stem cell memory CD4+ T cells from blood. The sequence came from a man aged 25-40 years with type 1 diabetes.

CDR3 sequence reads: CASSLGTSGRGLLTGELFF. The CDR3 region has the DNA TGTGCCAGCAGTTTGGGGACTAGCGGGAGAGGGTTATTGACCGGGGAGCTGTTTTTT. V and J are TRBV28 and TRBJ2-2; 14 nucleotides align to TRBD2. CDR1 is MDHEN and CDR2 is SYDVKM in the germline V gene. CDR3 length: 19 amino acids. V shed 3 bases, J shed 5 bases, and the junction held 11 bases outside the gene matches.